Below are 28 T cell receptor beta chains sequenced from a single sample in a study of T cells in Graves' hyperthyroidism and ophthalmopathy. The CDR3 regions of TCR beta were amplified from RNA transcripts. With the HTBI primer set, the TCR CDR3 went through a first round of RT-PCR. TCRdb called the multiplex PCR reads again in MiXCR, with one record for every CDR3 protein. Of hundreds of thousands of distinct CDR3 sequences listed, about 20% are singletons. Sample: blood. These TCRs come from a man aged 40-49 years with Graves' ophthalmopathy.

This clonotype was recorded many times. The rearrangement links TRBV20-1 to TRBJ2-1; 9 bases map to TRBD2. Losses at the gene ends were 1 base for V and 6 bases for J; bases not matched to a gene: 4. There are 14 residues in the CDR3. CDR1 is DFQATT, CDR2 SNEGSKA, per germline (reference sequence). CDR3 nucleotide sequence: TGCAGTGCTAGAGCCGGGCGGGGGGGCAATGAGCAGTTCTTC. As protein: CSARAGRGGNEQFF.

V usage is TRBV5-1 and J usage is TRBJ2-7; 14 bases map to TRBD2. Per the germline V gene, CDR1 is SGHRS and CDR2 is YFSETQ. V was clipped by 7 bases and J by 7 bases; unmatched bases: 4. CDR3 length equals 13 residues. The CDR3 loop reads CASGLAGGQEQYF. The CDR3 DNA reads TGCGCCAGCGGACTAGCGGGGGGCCAGGAGCAGTACTTC. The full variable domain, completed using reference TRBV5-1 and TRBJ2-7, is KAGVTQTPRYLIKTRGQQVTLSCSPISGHRSVSWYQQTPGQGLQFLFEYFSETQRNKGNFPGRFSGRQFSNSRSEMNVSTLELGDSALYLCASGLAGGQEQYFGPGTRLTVT.

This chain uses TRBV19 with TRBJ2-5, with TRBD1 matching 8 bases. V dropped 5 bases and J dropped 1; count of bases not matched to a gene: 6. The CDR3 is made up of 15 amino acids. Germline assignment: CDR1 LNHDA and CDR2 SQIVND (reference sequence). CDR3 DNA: TGTGCCAGTAGTGGGGGCGGGACAGGCCAAGAGACCCAGTACTTC. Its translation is CASSGGGTGQETQYF.

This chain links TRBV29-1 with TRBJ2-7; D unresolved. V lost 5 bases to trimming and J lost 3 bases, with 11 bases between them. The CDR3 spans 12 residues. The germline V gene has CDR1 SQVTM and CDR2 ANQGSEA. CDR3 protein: CSVRIGIYEQYF. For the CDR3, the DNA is TGCAGCGTTAGGATAGGGATCTACGAGCAGTACTTC.

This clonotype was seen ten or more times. The CDR3 region has the DNA TGCGCCAGCAGCTTGGGCGGACAGGGCAGGAACGAGCAGTACTTC. Its translation: CASSLGGQGRNEQYF. The rearrangement links TRBV5-1 to TRBJ2-7; 8 nucleotides line up with TRBD1. Germline assignment: CDR1 SGHRS and CDR2 YFSETQ. This CDR3 spans 15 amino acids. After removal of 0 bases from V and 5 bases from J, the junction contained 7 bases not matched to a gene.

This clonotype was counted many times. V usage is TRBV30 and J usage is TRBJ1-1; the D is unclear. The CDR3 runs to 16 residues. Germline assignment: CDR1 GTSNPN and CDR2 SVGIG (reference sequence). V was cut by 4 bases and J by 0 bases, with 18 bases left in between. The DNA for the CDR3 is TGTGCCTGGATGCGCCCTGTTGGGTACATGAACACTGAAGCTTTCTTT. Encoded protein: CAWMRPVGYMNTEAFF.

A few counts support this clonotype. CDR3 DNA sequence: TGCAGTGCTAGAAATTACAATGAGCAGTTCTTC. Translation: CSARNYNEQFF. This chain connects TRBV20-1 to TRBJ2-1; unclear D gene. CDR1 is DFQATT and CDR2 is SNEGSKA in the germline V gene (reference sequence). This CDR3 is 11 amino acids long. V shed 2 bases and J shed 4 bases, with 3 bases lying between them.

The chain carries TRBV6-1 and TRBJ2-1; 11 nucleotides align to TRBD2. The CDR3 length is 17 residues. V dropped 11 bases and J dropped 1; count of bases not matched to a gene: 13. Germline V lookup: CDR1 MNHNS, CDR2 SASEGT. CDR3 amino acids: CALKRIAGGGSYNEQFF. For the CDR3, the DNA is TGTGCCCTAAAGCGCATAGCGGGGGGGGGTTCCTACAATGAGCAGTTCTTC.

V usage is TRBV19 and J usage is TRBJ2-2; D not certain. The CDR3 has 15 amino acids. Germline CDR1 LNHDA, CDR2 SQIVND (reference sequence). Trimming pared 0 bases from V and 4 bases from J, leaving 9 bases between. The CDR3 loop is CASSIEAGPTGELFF. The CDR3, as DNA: TGTGCCAGTAGTATAGAGGCCGGCCCCACCGGGGAGCTGTTTTTT.

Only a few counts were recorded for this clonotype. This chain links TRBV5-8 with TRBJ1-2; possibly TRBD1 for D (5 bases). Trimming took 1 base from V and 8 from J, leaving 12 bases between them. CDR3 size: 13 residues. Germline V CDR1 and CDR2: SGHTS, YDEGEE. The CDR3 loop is CASSLTGFSGYTF. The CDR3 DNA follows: TGTGCCAGCAGCTTGACAGGTTTCTCCGGCTACACCTTC.

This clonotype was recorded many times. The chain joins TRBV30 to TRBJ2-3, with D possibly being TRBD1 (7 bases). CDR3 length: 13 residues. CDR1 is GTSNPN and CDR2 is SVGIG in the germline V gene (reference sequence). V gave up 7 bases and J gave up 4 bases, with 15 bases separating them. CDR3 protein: CASGQGEADTQYF. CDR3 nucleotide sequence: TGTGCCTCTGGGCAGGGGGAGGCAGATACGCAGTATTTT. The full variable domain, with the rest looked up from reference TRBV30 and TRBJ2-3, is SQTIHQWPATLVQPVGSPLSLECTVEGTSNPNLYWYRQAAGRGLQLLFYSVGIGQISSEVPQNLSASRPQDRQFILSSKKLLLSDSGFYLCASGQGEADTQYFGPGTRLTVL.

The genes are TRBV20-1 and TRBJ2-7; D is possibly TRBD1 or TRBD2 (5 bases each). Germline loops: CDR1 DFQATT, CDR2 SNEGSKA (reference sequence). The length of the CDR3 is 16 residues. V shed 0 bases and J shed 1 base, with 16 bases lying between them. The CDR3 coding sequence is TGCAGTGCTAGAGATTCGACGTGGGGGTTATCCTACGAGCAGTACTTC. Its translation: CSARDSTWGLSYEQYF.

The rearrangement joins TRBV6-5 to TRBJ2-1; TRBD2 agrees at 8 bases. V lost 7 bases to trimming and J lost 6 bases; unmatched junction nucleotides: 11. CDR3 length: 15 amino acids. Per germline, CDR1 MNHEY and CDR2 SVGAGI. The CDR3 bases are TGTGCCAGCATTCTACGGGGGGGCCTCCTCAATGAGCAGTTCTTC. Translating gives CASILRGGLLNEQFF.

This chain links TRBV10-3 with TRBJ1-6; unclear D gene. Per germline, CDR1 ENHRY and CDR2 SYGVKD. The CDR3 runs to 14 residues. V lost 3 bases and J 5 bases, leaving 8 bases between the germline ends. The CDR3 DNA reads TGTGCCATCAGTGAAGAAGGGAATAATTCACCCCTCCACTTT. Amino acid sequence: CAISEEGNNSPLHF.

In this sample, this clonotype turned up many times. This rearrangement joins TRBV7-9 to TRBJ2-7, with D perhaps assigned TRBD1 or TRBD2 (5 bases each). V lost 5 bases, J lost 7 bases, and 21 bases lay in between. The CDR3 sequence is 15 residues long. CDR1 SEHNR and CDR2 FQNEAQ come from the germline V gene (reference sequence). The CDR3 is CASSPMGPPAEEQYF. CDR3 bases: TGTGCCAGCAGCCCCATGGGGCCACCAGCGGAGGAGCAGTACTTC.

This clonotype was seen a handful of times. CDR3 in amino acids: CSAGPAGDSEQYF. CDR3 bases: TGCAGCGCTGGACCAGCGGGAGATTCCGAGCAGTACTTC. This chain joins TRBV29-1 and TRBJ2-7, with TRBD2 matching over 8 bases. The germline CDR1 and CDR2 sequences are SQVTM and ANQGSEA. This CDR3 has 13 amino acids. J was trimmed by 6 bases and V by 7 bases; bases with no gene match: 11.

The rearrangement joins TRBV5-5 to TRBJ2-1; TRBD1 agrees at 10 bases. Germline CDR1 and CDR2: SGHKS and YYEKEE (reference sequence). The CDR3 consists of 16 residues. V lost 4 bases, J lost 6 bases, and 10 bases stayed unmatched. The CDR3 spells CASSALGTGDPNEQFF. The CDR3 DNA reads TGTGCCAGCAGCGCGCTAGGGACAGGGGACCCCAATGAGCAGTTCTTC.

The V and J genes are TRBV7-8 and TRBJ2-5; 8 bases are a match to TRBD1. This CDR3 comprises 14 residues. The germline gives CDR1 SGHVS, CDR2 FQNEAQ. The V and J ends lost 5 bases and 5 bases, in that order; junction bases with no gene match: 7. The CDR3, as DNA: TGTGCCAGCAGCCACGGACAGGGCTTCGAGACCCAGTACTTC. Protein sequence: CASSHGQGFETQYF. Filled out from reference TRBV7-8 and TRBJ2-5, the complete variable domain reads GAGVSQSPRYKVAKRGQDVALRCDPISGHVSLFWYQQALGQGPEFLTYFQNEAQLDKSGLPSDRFFAERPEGSVSTLKIQRTQQEDSAVYLCASSHGQGFETQYFGPGTRLLVL.

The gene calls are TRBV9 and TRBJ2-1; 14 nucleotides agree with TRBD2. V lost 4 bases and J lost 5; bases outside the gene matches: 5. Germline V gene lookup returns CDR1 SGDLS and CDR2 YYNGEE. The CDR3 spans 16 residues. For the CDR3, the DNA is TGTGCCAGCAGCATCGGGACTAGCGGGAGCAACAATGAGCAGTTCTTC. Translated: CASSIGTSGSNNEQFF.

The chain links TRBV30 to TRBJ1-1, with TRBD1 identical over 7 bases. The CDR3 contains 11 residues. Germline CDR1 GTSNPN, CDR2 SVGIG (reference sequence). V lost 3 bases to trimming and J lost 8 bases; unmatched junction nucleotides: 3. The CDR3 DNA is TGTGCCTGGAGGCTGACAGGGGAAGCTTTCTTT. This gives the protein CAWRLTGEAFF.

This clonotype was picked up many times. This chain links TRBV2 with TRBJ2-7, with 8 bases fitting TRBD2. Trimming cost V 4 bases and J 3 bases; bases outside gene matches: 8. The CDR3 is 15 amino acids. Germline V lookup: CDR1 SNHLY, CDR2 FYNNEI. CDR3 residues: CASSASGRKVYEQYF. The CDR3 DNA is TGTGCCAGCAGTGCGAGCGGGAGAAAGGTCTACGAGCAGTACTTC.

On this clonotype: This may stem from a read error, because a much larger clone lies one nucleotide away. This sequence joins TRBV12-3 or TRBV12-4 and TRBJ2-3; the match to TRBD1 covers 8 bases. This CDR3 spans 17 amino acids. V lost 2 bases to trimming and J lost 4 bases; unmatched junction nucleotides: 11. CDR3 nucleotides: TGTGCCAGCAGTTTACCGACAGGGGACAGAGAGTCAGATACGCAGTATTTT. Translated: CASSLPTGDRESDTQYF.

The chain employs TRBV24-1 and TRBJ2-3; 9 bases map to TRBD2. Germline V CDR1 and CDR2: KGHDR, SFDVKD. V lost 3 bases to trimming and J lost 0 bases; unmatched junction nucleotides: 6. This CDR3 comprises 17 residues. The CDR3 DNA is TGTGCCACCAGTGATCCTAGCGGGAAAGAGAGCACAGATACGCAGTATTTT. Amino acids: CATSDPSGKESTDTQYF.

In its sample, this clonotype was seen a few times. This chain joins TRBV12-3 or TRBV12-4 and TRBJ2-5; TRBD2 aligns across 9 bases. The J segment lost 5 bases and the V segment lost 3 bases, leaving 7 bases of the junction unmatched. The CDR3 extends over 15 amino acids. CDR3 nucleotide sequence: TGTGCCAGCAGTTTTTTCAGCGGGGGGTTGGAGACCCAGTACTTC. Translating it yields CASSFFSGGLETQYF.

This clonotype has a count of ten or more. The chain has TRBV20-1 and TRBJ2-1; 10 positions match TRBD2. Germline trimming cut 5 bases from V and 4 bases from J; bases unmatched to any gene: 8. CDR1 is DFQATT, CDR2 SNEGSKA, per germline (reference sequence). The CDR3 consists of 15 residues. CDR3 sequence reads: CSAVPLAGVYNEQFF. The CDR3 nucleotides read TGCAGTGCTGTTCCCCTAGCGGGAGTTTACAATGAGCAGTTCTTC.

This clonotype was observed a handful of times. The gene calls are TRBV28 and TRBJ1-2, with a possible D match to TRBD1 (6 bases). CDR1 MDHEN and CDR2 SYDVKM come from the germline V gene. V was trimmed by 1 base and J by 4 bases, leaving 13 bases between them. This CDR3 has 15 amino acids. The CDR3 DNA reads TGTGCCAGCAGTTTATATGGCAGGGGACTCTATGGCTACACCTTC. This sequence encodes CASSLYGRGLYGYTF.

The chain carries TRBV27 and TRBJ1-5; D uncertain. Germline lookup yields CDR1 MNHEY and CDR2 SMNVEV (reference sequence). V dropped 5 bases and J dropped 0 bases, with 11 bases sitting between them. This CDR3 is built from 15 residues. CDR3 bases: TGTGCCAGCAGTGACAAGACCTATAGCAATCAGCCCCAGCATTTT. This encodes CASSDKTYSNQPQHF.

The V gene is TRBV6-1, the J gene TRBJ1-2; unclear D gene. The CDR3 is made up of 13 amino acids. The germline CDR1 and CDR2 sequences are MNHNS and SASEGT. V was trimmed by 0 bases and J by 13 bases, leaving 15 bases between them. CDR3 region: CASSEADPRRVTF. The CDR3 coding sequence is TGTGCCAGCAGTGAAGCGGATCCCCGGCGGGTCACCTTC.